The T cell receptor beta chain described here comes from a study of OX40 agonist ivuxolimab in advanced cancers. Study results and limitations: Low normalized clonal expansion also occurred in some nonresponding patients. CD8+ T cells averaged more expanded clones than CD4+.

Sequenced by immunoSEQ multiplex PCR; TCRdb stores in-frame clones only, minus some. Of 15,000 or so clones listed, over 60% were seen once; the top ten hold less than 35%. This clone is judged medium-sized (0.01 to 0.1%). Antigen specificity is unknown. CDR1 and CDR2 (germline): MGHDK, SYGVNS. V was clipped by 1 base and J by 5 bases; unmatched bases: 9. This CDR3 has 16 amino acids. The sequencing used CD4+ or CD8+ T cells sorted from blood, collected in a trial of the OX40 agonist ivuxolimab. The chain uses TRBV25-1 and TRBJ2-5, with 8 positions matching TRBD2. The TCR comes from an adult with an advanced solid tumor such as melanoma, head and neck, liver or kidney cancer. The CDR3 sequence is CASSELDGTRGETQYF. The CDR3 bases are TGTGCCAGCAGTGAATTAGATGGGACTAGAGGGGAGACCCAGTACTTC.